Listed below are T cell receptor beta chains from one sample, sequenced in a study of cytomegalovirus exposure and HLA in healthy donors. Some clones are missing from TCRdb's copy, which holds only in-frame ones; the method was immunoSEQ multiplex PCR. This table has some 98,000 clones, roughly 76% appearing once. The sample taken for sequencing was PBMCs. These TCRs come from a man in his fifties or sixties in good health and CMV-seronegative. Each CDR3 is given with its conserved first and last residue. The order of the fields is J gene, V gene, clone size, D gene, CDR3 DNA, CDR3 protein. A D gene is named only where the DNA matches it firmly. Where a row states a size, it is once, few, many or the class of an expanded clone; other rows omit it.

j_call: TRBJ1-5
v_call: TRBV6-1
clone_size: NA
d_call: NA
cdr3_nt: TGTGCCAGCACAACAGCTAATCAGCCCCAGCATTTT
cdr3_aa: CASTTANQPQHF

j_call: TRBJ1-2
v_call: TRBV7-3
clone_size: NA
d_call: TRBD1
cdr3_nt: TGTGCCAGCAGCTTATCCGGGACAGGGGTTGGTGGCTACACCTTC
cdr3_aa: CASSLSGTGVGGYTF

j_call: TRBJ2-2
v_call: TRBV28
clone_size: NA
d_call: TRBD1
cdr3_nt: TGTGCCAGCAGTTTGAGGACAGGGAACACCGGGGAGCTGTTTTTT
cdr3_aa: CASSLRTGNTGELFF

j_call: TRBJ1-1
v_call: TRBV10-2
clone_size: once
d_call: TRBD1
cdr3_nt: TGCGCCAGCAGTGCGACAGGGGAACGACTTGGCACTGAAGCTTTCTTT
cdr3_aa: CASSATGERLGTEAFF

j_call: TRBJ1-6
v_call: TRBV15
clone_size: NA
d_call: NA
cdr3_nt: TGTGCCACCAGCCCCAGGGTTCTGGAGCCCCTCCACTTT
cdr3_aa: CATSPRVLEPLHF

j_call: TRBJ2-1
v_call: TRBV6-1
clone_size: NA
d_call: TRBD2
cdr3_nt: TGTGCCAGCAGTCCCACTAGCGGAGCCCGGTGGGAGCAGTTCTTC
cdr3_aa: CASSPTSGARWEQFF

j_call: TRBJ1-1
v_call: TRBV5-1
clone_size: NA
d_call: NA
cdr3_nt: TGCGCCAGCAGCGATACAGGGTTGTTAGCTTTCTTT
cdr3_aa: CASSDTGLLAFF

j_call: TRBJ2-5
v_call: TRBV9
clone_size: NA
d_call: TRBD1
cdr3_nt: TGTGCCAGCAGCGACCCTTATCAGGGGGCCCAAGAGACCCAGTACTTC
cdr3_aa: CASSDPYQGAQETQYF

j_call: TRBJ2-2
v_call: TRBV13
clone_size: NA
d_call: TRBD1
cdr3_nt: TGTGCCAGCAGCTCCCGGGACAGGGAAACCGGGGAGCTGTTTTTT
cdr3_aa: CASSSRDRETGELFF

j_call: TRBJ1-3
v_call: TRBV7-2
clone_size: NA
d_call: TRBD1
cdr3_nt: TGTGCCAGCAGCCCGGGACAGGGCAATGGAAACACCATATATTTT
cdr3_aa: CASSPGQGNGNTIYF

j_call: TRBJ2-2
v_call: TRBV6-6
clone_size: once
d_call: TRBD2
cdr3_nt: TGTGCCAGCAGTCCCACGGGGGGGGCCGGGGAGCTGTTTTTT
cdr3_aa: CASSPTGGAGELFF

j_call: TRBJ2-3
v_call: TRBV5-3
clone_size: once
d_call: TRBD1
cdr3_nt: TGTGCCAGAAGGAAGGACAGAGGGGACAGGGAGGGCACAGATACGCAGTATTTT
cdr3_aa: CARRKDRGDREGTDTQYF

j_call: TRBJ1-5
v_call: TRBV18
clone_size: NA
d_call: NA
cdr3_nt: TGTGCCAGCTCACAATCTCCAGATAGCAATCAGCCCCAGCATTTT
cdr3_aa: CASSQSPDSNQPQHF

j_call: TRBJ1-4
v_call: TRBV9
clone_size: NA
d_call: NA
cdr3_nt: TGTGCCAGCAGCGTAGCCAGGGGTGAAAAACTGTTTTTT
cdr3_aa: CASSVARGEKLFF

j_call: TRBJ2-7
v_call: TRBV6-5
clone_size: NA
d_call: NA
cdr3_nt: TGTGCCAGCAGTTACTCAGGCAGGTCGCTTGACGAGCAGTACTTC
cdr3_aa: CASSYSGRSLDEQYF

j_call: TRBJ1-5
v_call: TRBV7-2
clone_size: NA
d_call: TRBD1
cdr3_nt: TGTGCCAGCAGCAAGGACAGGGGAGGTCAGCCCCAGCATTTT
cdr3_aa: CASSKDRGGQPQHF

j_call: TRBJ2-7
v_call: TRBV7-2
clone_size: NA
d_call: NA
cdr3_nt: TGTGCCAGCAGCTTCCTAGAACGGGGGATCTACGAGCAGTACTTC
cdr3_aa: CASSFLERGIYEQYF

j_call: TRBJ2-7
v_call: TRBV7-9
clone_size: few
d_call: NA
cdr3_nt: TGTGCCAGCAGCTTAGCTGGGGCGGGGTTTGCCCTGTACGAGCAGTACTTC
cdr3_aa: CASSLAGAGFALYEQYF

j_call: TRBJ1-1
v_call: TRBV29-1
clone_size: NA
d_call: NA
cdr3_nt: TGCAGCGGTCGGAACACTGAAGCTTTCTTT
cdr3_aa: CSGRNTEAFF

j_call: TRBJ1-1
v_call: TRBV6-5
clone_size: NA
d_call: NA
cdr3_nt: TGTGCCAGCAGGCTTAGGGGTAGGGACACTGAAGCTTTCTTT
cdr3_aa: CASRLRGRDTEAFF

j_call: TRBJ2-3
v_call: TRBV11-2
clone_size: NA
d_call: TRBD2
cdr3_nt: TGTGCCAGCAGCTCGGGACTAGCGAAGACCGGCACAGATACGCAGTATTTT
cdr3_aa: CASSSGLAKTGTDTQYF

j_call: TRBJ2-3
v_call: TRBV19
clone_size: few
d_call: TRBD1
cdr3_nt: TGTGCCAGTAGTATCGACAGGGGTATAACAGATACGCAGTATTTT
cdr3_aa: CASSIDRGITDTQYF

j_call: TRBJ2-3
v_call: TRBV10-3
clone_size: NA
d_call: TRBD1
cdr3_nt: TGTGCCACGAAAATCGGACAGGGTGAGACAGATACGCAGTATTTT
cdr3_aa: CATKIGQGETDTQYF

j_call: TRBJ2-1
v_call: TRBV7-3
clone_size: NA
d_call: NA
cdr3_nt: TGTGCCAGCAGCACAGGGTATGGGGAATACAATGAGCAGTTCTTC
cdr3_aa: CASSTGYGEYNEQFF

j_call: TRBJ2-1
v_call: TRBV12-5
clone_size: NA
d_call: TRBD1
cdr3_nt: TGTGCTAGTGGTTTGGGCCGACAAGCAGGGGGCTTGAGGAATGAGCAGTTCTTC
cdr3_aa: CASGLGRQAGGLRNEQFF

j_call: TRBJ2-7
v_call: TRBV5-4
clone_size: NA
d_call: NA
cdr3_nt: TGTGCCAGCAGCTTCAGGGACAACGAGCAGTACTTC
cdr3_aa: CASSFRDNEQYF

j_call: TRBJ2-7
v_call: TRBV11-3
clone_size: few
d_call: TRBD1
cdr3_nt: TGTGCCAGCAGCTTAGGTACCGGGACAGTCGAGCAGTACTTC
cdr3_aa: CASSLGTGTVEQYF

j_call: TRBJ1-1
v_call: TRBV9
clone_size: NA
d_call: TRBD1
cdr3_nt: TGTGCCAGCAGCGTAGAGGACAGGGGGCTCACTGAAGCTTTCTTT
cdr3_aa: CASSVEDRGLTEAFF

j_call: TRBJ2-7
v_call: TRBV7-9
clone_size: NA
d_call: TRBD2
cdr3_nt: TGTGCCAGCAGCTCACCGGGGGGGGACTACGAGCAGTACTTC
cdr3_aa: CASSSPGGDYEQYF

j_call: TRBJ1-3
v_call: TRBV5-4
clone_size: NA
d_call: NA
cdr3_nt: TGTGCCAGCAGCTTGGGGGGCCTCTCTGGAAACACCATATATTTT
cdr3_aa: CASSLGGLSGNTIYF

j_call: TRBJ1-5
v_call: TRBV5-1
clone_size: NA
d_call: NA
cdr3_nt: TGCGCCAGCCCTCGGGAGTTGGTCCCCTATAGCAATCAGCCCCAGCATTTT
cdr3_aa: CASPRELVPYSNQPQHF

j_call: TRBJ1-1
v_call: TRBV7-2
clone_size: NA
d_call: NA
cdr3_nt: TGTGCCAGCAGCCCCGGGTACGGGACTGAAGCTTTCTTT
cdr3_aa: CASSPGYGTEAFF

j_call: TRBJ2-3
v_call: TRBV15
clone_size: few
d_call: TRBD2
cdr3_nt: TGTGCCACCAGCAGACGGACTAGCGGGGGACCAAGCACAGATACGCAGTATTTT
cdr3_aa: CATSRRTSGGPSTDTQYF

j_call: TRBJ2-3
v_call: TRBV11-3
clone_size: NA
d_call: NA
cdr3_nt: TGTGCCAGCAGCTTAGGTGGGGCTGGGGATACGCAGTATTTT
cdr3_aa: CASSLGGAGDTQYF

j_call: TRBJ2-3
v_call: TRBV9
clone_size: NA
d_call: TRBD2
cdr3_nt: TGTGCCAGCAGCGTAACCGGCGGGGGGGTAAACACAGATACGCAGTATTTT
cdr3_aa: CASSVTGGGVNTDTQYF

j_call: TRBJ2-3
v_call: TRBV11-2
clone_size: NA
d_call: NA
cdr3_nt: TGTGCCAGCAGCTTAGAGAGGGAGATGAATACGCAGTATTTT
cdr3_aa: CASSLEREMNTQYF

j_call: TRBJ1-1
v_call: TRBV5-4
clone_size: NA
d_call: NA
cdr3_nt: TGTGCCAGCAGCTTGGGCAGGGGCTGGTCCCGGACTGAAGCTTTCTTT
cdr3_aa: CASSLGRGWSRTEAFF

j_call: TRBJ1-3
v_call: TRBV7-9
clone_size: once
d_call: NA
cdr3_nt: TGTGCCAGCAGCACTCGGGGGGCAGCAAACTCTGGAAACACCATATATTTT
cdr3_aa: CASSTRGAANSGNTIYF

j_call: TRBJ2-7
v_call: TRBV4-1
clone_size: NA
d_call: TRBD1
cdr3_nt: TGCGCCAGCAGCCAAGAAAGTCGAACCGGGACAGCCTACGAGCAGTACTTC
cdr3_aa: CASSQESRTGTAYEQYF

j_call: TRBJ2-1
v_call: TRBV4-1
clone_size: NA
d_call: TRBD2
cdr3_nt: TGCGCCAGCAGCCAAGGGGGTCCGAGCGGGGGGTGGAATGAGCAGTTCTTC
cdr3_aa: CASSQGGPSGGWNEQFF

j_call: TRBJ2-5
v_call: TRBV18
clone_size: NA
d_call: TRBD2
cdr3_nt: TGTGCCAGCTCACCAAGTCGGACTAGCGGGCTTCAAGAGACCCAGTACTTC
cdr3_aa: CASSPSRTSGLQETQYF

j_call: TRBJ1-3
v_call: TRBV19
clone_size: NA
d_call: NA
cdr3_nt: TGTGCCACCGCACCGACTGATCAAACTGGAAACACCATATATTTT
cdr3_aa: CATAPTDQTGNTIYF

j_call: TRBJ2-5
v_call: TRBV6-5
clone_size: once
d_call: NA
cdr3_nt: TGTGCCAGCAGTTACTCGAGGGGGCAAGAGACCCAGTACTTC
cdr3_aa: CASSYSRGQETQYF

j_call: TRBJ2-5
v_call: TRBV7-9
clone_size: once
d_call: NA
cdr3_nt: TGTGCCAGCAGCTCCAGTGGAGAGACCCAGTACTTC
cdr3_aa: CASSSSGETQYF

j_call: TRBJ1-5
v_call: TRBV7-9
clone_size: NA
d_call: NA
cdr3_nt: TGTTCCAGCAGCCCTGGGAAGGGGGATAGCAATCAGCCCCAGCATTTT
cdr3_aa: CSSSPGKGDSNQPQHF

j_call: TRBJ1-5
v_call: TRBV15
clone_size: NA
d_call: NA
cdr3_nt: TGTGCCACCAGCAGAGTGGGCGCTTATAGCAATCAGCCCCAGCATTTT
cdr3_aa: CATSRVGAYSNQPQHF